Reported below is one T cell receptor beta chain. Its antigen remains unidentified. These data belong to a study of T cell responses to AZD1222 COVID-19 vaccine. Study conclusions and caveats: Seropositive at baseline were only a handful of AZD1222 recipients.

The assay was immunoSEQ multiplex PCR, and TCRdb's table has in-frame clones only and misses some. Here the sample spans about 130,000 clones, around 90% being singletons. Between the trimmed V and J ends, which lost 2 bases and 9 bases, there was a span of 8 bases. The CDR3 loop spans 12 amino acids. Germline V gene data show CDR1 as MNHEY and CDR2 as SMNVEV (reference sequence). This chain links TRBV27 with TRBJ1-5; D gene uncertain. Sequencing used peripheral blood, obtained on day 0 of AZD1222 vaccination. The source is an adult in good health. CDR3 sequence: CASSLPAGPQHF. The CDR3 region has the DNA TGTGCCAGCAGTTTACCCGCCGGGCCCCAGCATTTT.